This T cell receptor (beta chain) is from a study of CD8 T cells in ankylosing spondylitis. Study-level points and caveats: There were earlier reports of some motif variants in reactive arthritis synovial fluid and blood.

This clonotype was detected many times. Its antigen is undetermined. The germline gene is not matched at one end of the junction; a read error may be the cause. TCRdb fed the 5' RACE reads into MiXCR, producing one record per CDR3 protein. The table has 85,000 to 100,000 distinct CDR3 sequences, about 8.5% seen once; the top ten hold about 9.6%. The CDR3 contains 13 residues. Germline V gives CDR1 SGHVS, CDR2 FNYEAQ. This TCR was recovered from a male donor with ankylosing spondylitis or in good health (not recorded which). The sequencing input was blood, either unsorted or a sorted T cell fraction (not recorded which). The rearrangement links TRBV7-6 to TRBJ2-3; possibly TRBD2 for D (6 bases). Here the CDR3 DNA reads TGTGCTAGCAGCTCCGGGACTTCAAATACGCAGTATTTT. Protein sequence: CASSSGTSNTQYF.